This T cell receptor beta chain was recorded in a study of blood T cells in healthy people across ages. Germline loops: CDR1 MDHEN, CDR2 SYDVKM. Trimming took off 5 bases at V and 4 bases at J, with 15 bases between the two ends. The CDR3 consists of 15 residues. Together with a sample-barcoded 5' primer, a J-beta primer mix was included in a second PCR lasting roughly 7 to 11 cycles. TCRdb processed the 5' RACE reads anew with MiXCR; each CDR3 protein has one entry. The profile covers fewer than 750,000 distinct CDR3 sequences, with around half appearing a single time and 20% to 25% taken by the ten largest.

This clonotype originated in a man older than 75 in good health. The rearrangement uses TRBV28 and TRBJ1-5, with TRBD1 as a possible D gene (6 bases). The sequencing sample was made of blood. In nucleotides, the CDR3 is TGTGCCAGCAGTGGGTTGGGGGGGCTTAATCAGCCCCAGCATTTT. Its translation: CASSGLGGLNQPQHF.